These T cell receptor beta chains were read from a single sample in a study of shared clonotypes between healthy human individuals. Data came from immunoSEQ multiplex PCR; TCRdb stores just in-frame clones and leaves some out. The sample carries 760,000 or so clones, about 97% recorded once. The sequencing sample was made of naive CD8+ T cells sorted from blood. These receptors all come from a man aged 25 to 40 in good health. The CDR3 runs from the conserved cysteine through the conserved F or W. Fields, in order: D gene, J gene, V gene, clone size, CDR3 DNA, CDR3 protein. A D gene is named only where the DNA matches it firmly. The size field is filled for only some rows; it gives once, few, many or a size class.

NA TRBJ1-4 TRBV30 NA TGTGCCTGGAGTGTATTGGGCGAAAAACTGTTTTTT CAWSVLGEKLFF
NA TRBJ2-7 TRBV29-1 NA TGCAGCGTTCAAGACGGGACACTCGAGCAGTACTTC CSVQDGTLEQYF
TRBD1 TRBJ2-1 TRBV27 once TGTGCCAGCAGCCCCCGCGGCAGGGGGCGCCGGGATGAGCAGTTCTTC CASSPRGRGRRDEQFF
NA TRBJ1-1 TRBV4-2 NA TGTGCCAGCAGCCAAGTAGTCGGCACTGAAGCTTTCTTT CASSQVVGTEAFF
NA TRBJ1-2 TRBV28 NA TGTGCCAGCACGACGGGGACAAGAGAGCACTATGGCTACACCTTC CASTTGTREHYGYTF
TRBD2 TRBJ2-3 TRBV9 NA TGTGCCAGCAGCCTGACTAGCGGTTTT CASSLTSGF
NA TRBJ1-2 TRBV27 NA TGTGCCAGCTGGGGGGTACGAACTGATGGCTACACCTTC CASWGVRTDGYTF
TRBD2 TRBJ2-7 TRBV29-1 NA TGCAGCGTTGAGGGGGGAGCGGGAGATCTCTACGAGCAGTACTTC CSVEGGAGDLYEQYF
NA TRBJ1-1 TRBV21-1 NA TGTGCCAGCAGCTCCCGTTTCCCGGGGGACTGTGTGAACACTGAAGCTTTCTTT CASSSRFPGDCVNTEAFF
NA TRBJ2-2 TRBV2 once TGTGCCAGCAGTGAATCCGTAATCGGGGAGCTGTTTTTT CASSESVIGELFF
NA TRBJ2-7 TRBV7-2 NA TGTGCCAGCAGCTCCCGGGATTTCTCCTACGAGCAGTACTTC CASSSRDFSYEQYF
NA TRBJ2-7 TRBV7-9 NA TGTGCCAGCAGCTTAACCCAAGGTAGCTACGAGCAGTACTTC CASSLTQGSYEQYF
NA TRBJ2-7 TRBV30 once TGTGCCTGGAGGGAGGGGGTCTCCCAAGGGTTCGAGCAGTACTTC CAWREGVSQGFEQYF
TRBD1 TRBJ2-7 TRBV7-3 NA TGTGCCAGCAGCTTAACGGCAGGGGGATCCTACGAGCAGTACTTC CASSLTAGGSYEQYF
TRBD2 TRBJ2-3 TRBV15 NA TGTGCCACCAGCAGAGTTCTAGCGGGAGGGCCCTCAAGCACAGATACGCAGTATTTT CATSRVLAGGPSSTDTQYF
TRBD1 TRBJ1-1 TRBV7-2 NA TGTGCCAGCAGCTCCTCGACAGGGTGGAAAACTGAAGCTTTCTTT CASSSSTGWKTEAFF
NA TRBJ1-1 TRBV7-9 NA TGTGCCAGCAGCTTAGGGGTCGGGGAAGCTTTCTTT CASSLGVGEAFF
NA TRBJ2-1 TRBV28 once TGTGCCAGCAGTTCCGCCGTCGGGCCTGAGCAGTTCTTC CASSSAVGPEQFF
TRBD1 TRBJ1-1 TRBV7-6 NA TGTGCCAGCAGGGGACAGGGGTTGAACACTGAAGCTTTCTTT CASRGQGLNTEAFF
NA TRBJ1-3 TRBV9 NA TGTGCCAGCAGCGTAGAAGGGGCGGCTGGAAACACCATATATTTT CASSVEGAAGNTIYF
NA TRBJ2-3 TRBV6-1 once TGTGCCAGCACTACACCCTGGAGCACAGATACGCAGTATTTT CASTTPWSTDTQYF
NA TRBJ2-7 TRBV11-2 NA TGTGCCAGCAGCTCGGACAGCCCCTACGAGCAGTACTTC CASSSDSPYEQYF
NA TRBJ2-2 TRBV9 NA TGTGCCAGCAGCGCAGGAGGGGGCACCGGGGAGCTGTTTTTT CASSAGGGTGELFF